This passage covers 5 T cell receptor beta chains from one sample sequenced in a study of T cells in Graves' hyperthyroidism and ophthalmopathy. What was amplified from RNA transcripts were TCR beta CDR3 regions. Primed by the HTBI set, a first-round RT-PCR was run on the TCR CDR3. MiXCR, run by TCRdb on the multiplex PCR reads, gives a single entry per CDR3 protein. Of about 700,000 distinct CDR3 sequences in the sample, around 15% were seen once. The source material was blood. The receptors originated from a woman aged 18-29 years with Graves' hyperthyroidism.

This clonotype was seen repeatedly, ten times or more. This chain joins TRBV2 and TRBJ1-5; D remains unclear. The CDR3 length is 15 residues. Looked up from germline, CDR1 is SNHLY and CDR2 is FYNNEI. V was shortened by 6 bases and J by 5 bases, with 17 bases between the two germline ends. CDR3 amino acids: CASSPPEIGDQPQHF. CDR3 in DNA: TGTGCCAGCAGCCCTCCGGAAATCGGCGATCAGCCCCAGCATTTT.

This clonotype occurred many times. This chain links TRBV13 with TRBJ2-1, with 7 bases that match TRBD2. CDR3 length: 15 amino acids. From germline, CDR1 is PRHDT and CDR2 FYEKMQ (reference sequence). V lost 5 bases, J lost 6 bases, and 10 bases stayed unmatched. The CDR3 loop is CASSPGLAEFNEQFF. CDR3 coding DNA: TGTGCCAGCAGCCCCGGTCTAGCGGAATTCAATGAGCAGTTCTTC.

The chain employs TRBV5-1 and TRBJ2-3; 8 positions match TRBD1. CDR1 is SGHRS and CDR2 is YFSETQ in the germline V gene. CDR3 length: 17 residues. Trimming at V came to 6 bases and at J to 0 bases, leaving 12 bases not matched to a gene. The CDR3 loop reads CASTHGQGIPSTDTQYF. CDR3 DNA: TGCGCCAGCACCCATGGACAGGGCATTCCTAGCACAGATACGCAGTATTTT.

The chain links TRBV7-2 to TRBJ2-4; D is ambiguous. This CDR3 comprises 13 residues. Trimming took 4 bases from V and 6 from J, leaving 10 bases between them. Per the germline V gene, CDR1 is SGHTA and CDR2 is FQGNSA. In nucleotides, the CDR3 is TGTGCCAGCAGCTCGGGTAGGGCAAACATTCAGTACTTC. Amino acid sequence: CASSSGRANIQYF.

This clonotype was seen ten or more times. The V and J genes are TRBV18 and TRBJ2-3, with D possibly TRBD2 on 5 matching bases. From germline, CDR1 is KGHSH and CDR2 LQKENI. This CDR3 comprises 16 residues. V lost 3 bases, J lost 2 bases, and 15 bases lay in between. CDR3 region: CASSPPGSLFTDTQYF. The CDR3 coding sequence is TGTGCCAGCTCACCTCCTGGGAGCCTTTTCACAGATACGCAGTATTTT.